This TCR beta chain came from a study of CD8 T cells in ankylosing spondylitis. The authors made TCR beta libraries by quantitative 5'-RACE with molecular barcodes. TCRdb re-called the 5' RACE reads with MiXCR, one entry per CDR3 protein. The sample has around 390,000 distinct CDR3 sequences; 20% to 25% are singletons. Study results and caveats: In ankylosing spondylitis patients, matched synovial fluid reportedly showed significant enrichment of disease-linked clones. A motif of fewer than ten highly homologous TCR beta variants was seen as apparently characteristic of ankylosing spondylitis blood. Earlier studies detected some motif variants in reactive arthritis synovial fluid and blood.

Per the germline V gene, CDR1 is SGHTS and CDR2 is YDEGEE. V was trimmed by 5 bases and J by 0 bases, leaving 14 bases between them. CDR3 length: 16 amino acids. This clonotype has a single count. What it binds is unknown. Sequencing was performed on blood, either unsorted or a sorted T cell fraction (not recorded which). The clonotype was recovered from a male donor with ankylosing spondylitis. J is TRBJ1-4 and V is TRBV5-8, with D hard to call. CDR3 region: CASSFGGYATNEKLFF. CDR3 bases: TGTGCCAGCAGTTTCGGAGGGTATGCAACTAATGAAAAACTGTTTTTT. The entire variable domain, with the rest obtained from reference TRBV5-8 and TRBJ1-4, is as follows: EAGVTQSPTHLIKTRGQQATLRCSPISGHTSVYWYQQALGLGLQFLLWYDEGEERNRGNFPPRFSGRQFPNYSSELNVNALELEDSALYLCASSFGGYATNEKLFFGSGTQLSVL.